The source of this T cell receptor beta chain is a study of early T cells in non-severe SARS-CoV-2 infection. Study-wide findings and caveats: The VDJdb matching leaned toward anti-spike CD8 responses and overlooked private and CD4 specificities.

There are a few counts of this clonotype. The antigen is undetermined. The CDR3 contains 14 residues. Germline V lookup: CDR1 SGHAT, CDR2 FQNNGV. V lost 5 bases and J 0 bases, leaving 11 bases between the germline ends. TCRdb ran MiXCR on the 5' RACE reads and lists one entry per CDR3 protein. There are tens of thousands of distinct CDR3 sequences in the sample; 7.5% to 9.5% occur only once, and almost 4% lies in the top ten. This receptor was identified in an adult who was a healthcare worker with PCR-confirmed SARS-CoV-2 infection or an uninfected control (not recorded which). This specimen was whole blood, taken at baseline. The chain recombines TRBV11-2 with TRBJ2-7; D gene unclear. CDR3 protein: CASSPSDFSYEQYF. DNA of the CDR3: TGTGCCAGCAGCCCCAGCGACTTCTCCTACGAGCAGTACTTC.